Listed below are T cell receptor beta chains from one sample, sequenced in a study of blood T cell repertoires in COVID-19. The assay was immunoSEQ multiplex PCR, and TCRdb's table has in-frame clones only and misses some. In the table there are fewer than 250,000 clones, around 86% of which are singletons. Sequencing was performed on PBMCs or T cells enriched from blood (not recorded which). The receptor set was obtained from a man aged 25-45 years in a cohort exposed to, infected with or recovered from COVID-19 (not recorded which). Both conserved end residues are part of each CDR3. D genes are given only for firm matches. Where a row states a size, it is once, few, many or the class of an expanded clone; other rows omit it.

D gene	clone size	V gene	J gene	CDR3 protein	CDR3 DNA
TRBD2	-	TRBV5-1	TRBJ2-7	CASSQEDSRGGYEQYF	TGCGCCAGCAGCCAAGAGGACTCACGGGGAGGGTACGAGCAGTACTTC
TRBD1	-	TRBV4-1	TRBJ2-1	CASSLSPTGEPIYNEQFF	TGCGCCAGCAGCCTGTCGCCGACAGGGGAGCCCATATACAATGAGCAGTTCTTC
TRBD1	-	TRBV5-4	TRBJ1-4	CASRPGGAGEKLFF	TGTGCCAGCAGACCAGGGGGCGCGGGAGAAAAACTGTTTTTT
-	-	TRBV6-2/TRBV6-3	TRBJ1-5	CASSLQGLRDNQPQHF	TGTGCCAGCAGTCTACAGGGTTTGAGGGACAATCAGCCCCAGCATTTT
TRBD1	-	TRBV7-9	TRBJ1-2	CASSGDRGTGYLHGYTF	TGTGCCAGCAGCGGCGACCGTGGGACAGGGTATCTCCATGGCTACACCTTC
-	few	TRBV6-2/TRBV6-3	TRBJ1-5	CASSYSGDNQPQHF	TGTGCCAGCAGTTACTCAGGGGACAATCAGCCCCAGCATTTT
TRBD2	few	TRBV6-4	TRBJ2-2	CASSEGLDTGELFF	TGTGCCAGCAGTGAGGGACTAGACACCGGGGAGCTGTTTTTT
-	few	TRBV25-1	TRBJ2-7	CASSGTRTYEQYF	TGTGCCAGCTCCGGAACTAGGACCTACGAGCAGTACTTC
-	once	TRBV7-9	TRBJ1-3	CASSSSDTGYPLMTIYF	TGTGCCAGCAGCTCCTCTGATACAGGGTACCCCTTGATGACCATATATTTT
-	-	TRBV5-1	TRBJ1-1	CASSEQRLLNTEAFF	TGCGCCAGCAGCGAACAAAGATTATTGAACACTGAAGCTTTCTTT
-	once	TRBV27	TRBJ2-1	CASSSRGTYNEQFF	TGTGCCAGCAGTTCTCGGGGGACCTACAATGAGCAGTTCTTC
-	-	TRBV19	TRBJ2-3	CASTSRGATSTDTQYF	TGTGCCAGTACGTCCCGGGGGGCTACTAGCACAGATACGCAGTATTTT
TRBD1	-	TRBV27	TRBJ2-7	CASSFTWDRVGYEQYF	TGTGCCAGCAGTTTTACCTGGGACAGGGTTGGCTACGAGCAGTACTTC
-	-	TRBV19	TRBJ2-1	CASSQDRSSYNEQFF	TGTGCCAGTAGTCAAGACCGGAGCTCCTACAATGAGCAGTTCTTC
-	-	TRBV16	TRBJ2-2	CASSQSGASANTGELFF	TGTGCCAGCAGCCAATCGGGGGCGTCCGCGAACACCGGGGAGCTGTTTTTT
TRBD1	-	TRBV2	TRBJ2-2	CASSPHRGRNTGELFF	TGTGCCAGCAGTCCCCACAGGGGCCGTAACACCGGGGAGCTGTTTTTT
TRBD2	-	TRBV5-1	TRBJ2-1	CASSPGSGSGRTHEQFF	TGCGCCAGCAGCCCGGGGAGTGGCAGCGGGAGGACCCATGAGCAGTTCTTC
-	-	TRBV29-1	TRBJ1-2	CSVAGRGLFGYTF	TGCAGCGTCGCGGGTCGGGGTCTCTTTGGCTACACCTTC
-	few	TRBV7-3	TRBJ1-2	CASSYSDKDGYTF	TGTGCCAGCAGCTACTCGGACAAGGATGGCTACACCTTC
-	-	TRBV28	TRBJ1-4	CASSTPGGETNEKLFF	TGTGCCAGCAGTACCCCTGGGGGGGAAACTAATGAAAAACTGTTTTTT
-	-	TRBV28	TRBJ1-2	CASLSFGRNYGYTF	TGTGCCAGCCTAAGTTTCGGCAGGAACTATGGCTACACCTTC
-	-	TRBV5-4	TRBJ1-1	CASSSPQRVEKAFF	TGTGCCAGCAGCTCTCCTCAGAGGGTTGAAAAAGCTTTCTTT
TRBD2	-	TRBV5-1	TRBJ2-2	CASSWTSGRKNGELFF	TGCGCCAGCAGCTGGACTAGCGGGAGGAAAAACGGGGAGCTGTTTTTT
-	-	TRBV27	TRBJ2-7	CASSLSAVGVDEQYF	TGTGCCAGCAGTTTATCGGCGGTTGGAGTGGACGAGCAGTACTTC
TRBD1	once	TRBV5-1	TRBJ2-7	CASSFKTGTGMVGGYEQYF	TGCGCCAGCAGCTTTAAAACCGGGACAGGAATGGTAGGGGGGTACGAGCAGTACTTC
TRBD2	-	TRBV11-2	TRBJ2-2	CASSWGGRRSGGELFF	TGTGCCAGCAGCTGGGGCGGGAGACGGTCTGGCGGGGAGCTGTTTTTT
-	-	TRBV27	TRBJ2-6	CASSPHRAGANVLTF	TGTGCCAGCAGTCCGCACAGGGCTGGGGCCAACGTCCTGACTTTC
TRBD2	-	TRBV4-2	TRBJ2-4	CASSQEVNSGQTTKNIQYF	TGTGCCAGCAGCCAAGAAGTTAATAGCGGGCAAACCACCAAAAACATTCAGTACTTC
TRBD1	-	TRBV7-2	TRBJ2-6	CASSFSTGGFGGANVLTF	TGTGCCAGCAGCTTTTCGACAGGGGGCTTTGGTGGGGCCAACGTCCTGACTTTC
-	-	TRBV4-1	TRBJ2-1	CASSQGGVPYNEQFF	TGCGCCAGCAGCCAAGGCGGGGTTCCCTACAATGAGCAGTTCTTC
-	-	TRBV5-6	TRBJ2-5	CASSLVTPSSETQYF	TGTGCCAGCAGCTTGGTGACTCCCAGTTCGGAGACCCAGTACTTC
-	-	TRBV7-9	TRBJ2-2	CASSDTNTGELFF	TGTGCCAGCAGCGACACGAACACCGGGGAGCTGTTTTTT
TRBD2	-	TRBV7-2	TRBJ2-7	CASSKDLAGDEQYF	TGTGCCAGCAGCAAAGATCTGGCGGGAGACGAGCAGTACTTC
-	-	TRBV19	TRBJ2-1	CASSPITDNNEQFF	TGTGCCAGTAGTCCCATAACCGACAACAATGAGCAGTTCTTC
TRBD1	-	TRBV7-9	TRBJ1-2	CASSIGTGEFFYGYTF	TGTGCCAGCAGCATAGGGACAGGGGAATTTTTTTATGGCTACACCTTC
TRBD2	-	TRBV24-1	TRBJ2-1	CATSDFGLAGDNEQFF	TGTGCCACCAGTGATTTCGGGCTAGCGGGAGACAATGAGCAGTTCTTC
-	once	TRBV6-5	TRBJ1-3	CASTEDRSSGNTIYF	TGTGCCAGCACCGAAGACAGGAGCTCTGGAAACACCATATATTTT
TRBD1	-	TRBV10-3	TRBJ1-3	CAISESGQGSGNTIYF	TGTGCCATCAGTGAGTCCGGACAGGGGTCTGGAAACACCATATATTTT
-	once	TRBV28	TRBJ1-6	CASSSGGENNSPLHF	TGTGCCAGCAGTTCGGGGGGCGAAAATAATTCACCCCTCCACTTT
-	-	TRBV28	TRBJ1-1	CASSLGEVTEAFF	TGTGCCAGCAGCCTGGGGGAGGTCACTGAAGCTTTCTTT
-	-	TRBV28	TRBJ2-1	CASRDFISRGNEQFF	TGTGCCAGCAGGGACTTCATTAGCCGAGGCAATGAGCAGTTCTTC
TRBD2	-	TRBV16	TRBJ2-1	CASSQYSGRADEQFF	TGTGCCAGCAGCCAATACAGCGGGAGGGCCGATGAGCAGTTCTTC
-	-	TRBV29-1	TRBJ1-2	CSAATHSFNYGYTF	TGCAGCGCCGCTACGCACAGCTTTAACTATGGCTACACCTTC
-	-	TRBV28	TRBJ1-2	CASSYRARNYGYTF	TGTGCCAGCTCTTACAGGGCTAGGAACTATGGCTACACCTTC
-	-	TRBV5-8	TRBJ1-5	CASSPDMRQPQHF	TGTGCCAGCAGCCCGGACATGCGACAGCCCCAGCATTTT
-	-	TRBV28	TRBJ2-7	CASSLYSYEQYF	TGTGCCAGCAGTTTATACAGCTACGAGCAGTACTTC
TRBD2	-	TRBV10-2	TRBJ2-1	CASSAGSSGSSGEQFF	TGCGCCAGCAGTGCTGGGTCTAGCGGGAGTTCTGGTGAGCAGTTCTTC
TRBD2	-	TRBV4-2	TRBJ2-1	CASRGLSLAGISEQFF	TGTGCCAGCAGAGGATTGAGCCTAGCGGGAATATCGGAGCAGTTCTTC
-	-	TRBV5-6	TRBJ1-2	CASSQDISGYTF	TGTGCCAGCAGCCAAGACATATCGGGCTACACCTTC
TRBD1	once	TRBV25-1	TRBJ1-2	CASSLPGGTGNYGYTF	TGTGCCAGCAGTCTCCCGGGTGGGACAGGAAACTATGGCTACACCTTC
-	-	TRBV2	TRBJ2-1	CALQSGWPGVTDEQFF	TGTGCCTTGCAGTCTGGGTGGCCAGGGGTAACTGATGAGCAGTTCTTC
-	-	TRBV5-1	TRBJ1-1	CASSLNNMNTEAFF	TGCGCCAGCAGCTTGAACAACATGAACACTGAAGCTTTCTTT
-	-	TRBV28	TRBJ1-5	CASSPGEMRNQPQHF	TGTGCCAGCAGTCCAGGGGAAATGAGGAATCAGCCCCAGCATTTT
TRBD2	-	TRBV4-1	TRBJ2-1	CASSQEPTSGFYNEQFF	TGCGCCAGCAGCCAAGAGCCGACTAGCGGGTTCTACAATGAGCAGTTCTTC
-	-	TRBV18	TRBJ1-2	CASSPRMGQGGLNYGYTF	TGTGCCAGCTCACCACGTATGGGGCAGGGAGGCCTTAACTATGGCTACACCTTC